This passage covers 31 T cell receptor beta chains from one sample sequenced in a study of blood T cells in healthy people across ages. Primers used in a second PCR of roughly 7 to 12 cycles were a sample-barcoded 5' primer and a J-beta primer mix. MiXCR, run by TCRdb on the 5' RACE reads, gives a single entry per CDR3 protein. This table holds some 790,000 distinct CDR3 sequences, around 30% found once. The sequenced sample consisted of blood. Receptors originate from a woman older than 75 in good health.

As concerns this clonotype: Since a much larger clone is just one base distant, this may be a read error. This chain uses TRBV7-9 with TRBJ2-1; TRBD1 agrees at 7 bases. The trim removed 0 bases at V and 6 bases at J, leaving 2 bases unmatched. Looked up from germline, CDR1 is SEHNR and CDR2 is FQNEAQ (reference sequence). There are 14 residues in the CDR3. CDR3 in amino acids: CASSLATGSNEQFF. As DNA, the CDR3 is TGTGCCAGCAGCTTAGCGACAGGGAGCAATGAGCAGTTCTTC.

This clonotype appeared many times. This chain connects TRBV6-4 to TRBJ2-3, with TRBD2 matching over 8 bases. Germline CDR1 is MRHNA and CDR2 is SNTAGT. V lost 5 bases and J lost 5; bases outside the gene matches: 12. The CDR3 extends over 16 amino acids. Written as DNA, the CDR3 is TGTGCCAGCAGTCGACTAGCGCCAGGTCGAGGAGATACGCAGTATTTT. Translation: CASSRLAPGRGDTQYF.

The V and J genes are TRBV2 and TRBJ1-2; D remains unclear. V was shortened by 3 bases and J by 5 bases, with 13 bases between the two germline ends. Per germline, CDR1 SNHLY and CDR2 FYNNEI. The CDR3 has 14 amino acids. The CDR3 DNA reads TGTGCCAGCAGTGATTTTACCGGGGATTATGGCTACACCTTC. This codes for CASSDFTGDYGYTF.

This clonotype was counted at least ten times. The chain recombines TRBV20-1 with TRBJ2-5; no reliable D call. There are 15 residues in the CDR3. Germline V gene lookup returns CDR1 DFQATT and CDR2 SNEGSKA (reference sequence). Trimming cost V 5 bases and J 5 bases, with 21 bases left between them. CDR3 region: CSARQGVRVRETQYF. Here the CDR3 DNA reads TGCAGTGCTCGACAAGGCGTCCGGGTTAGGGAGACCCAGTACTTC.

This clonotype was counted at least ten times. The chain has TRBV7-8 and TRBJ2-7, with 8 bases lining up with TRBD1. Germline assignment: CDR1 SGHVS and CDR2 FQNEAQ. The CDR3 is made up of 18 amino acids. V lost 2 bases and J lost 0; bases outside the gene matches: 12. CDR3 DNA: TGTGCCAGCAGCTTAAGTCCCGGGACAGGCTACAACTCCTACGAGCAGTACTTC. This sequence encodes CASSLSPGTGYNSYEQYF. The full variable domain, with the rest looked up from reference TRBV7-8 and TRBJ2-7, is GAGVSQSPRYKVAKRGQDVALRCDPISGHVSLFWYQQALGQGPEFLTYFQNEAQLDKSGLPSDRFFAERPEGSVSTLKIQRTQQEDSAVYLCASSLSPGTGYNSYEQYFGPGTRLTVT.

J is TRBJ1-2 and V is TRBV11-3; the D gene is possibly TRBD1 (5 bases). V was shortened by 11 bases and J by 5 bases, with 15 bases between the two germline ends. CDR1 is SGHNT and CDR2 is YENEEA in the germline V gene. CDR3 length: 12 amino acids. The chain's CDR3 is CADSLGLYGYTF. CDR3 DNA sequence: TGTGCCGACAGCTTGGGGTTATATGGCTACACCTTC.

The chain combines TRBV11-2 with TRBJ2-7; 10 positions match TRBD2. The CDR3 is made up of 16 amino acids. The V segment lost 6 bases and the J segment 2 bases; nucleotides outside the gene matches: 10. Germline lookup yields CDR1 SGHAT and CDR2 FQNNGV. The CDR3 DNA follows: TGTGCCAGCAGGAGAGCGGGGGGGGCCTCTCCCTACGAGCAGTACTTC. Protein: CASRRAGGASPYEQYF.

The rearrangement links TRBV3-1 to TRBJ2-2; 9 nucleotides align to TRBD1. The germline V gene has CDR1 LGHDT and CDR2 YNNKEL (reference sequence). The CDR3 spans 15 residues. V trimming: 1 base; J trimming: 3 bases; junction bases outside the gene matches: 0. For the CDR3, the DNA is TGTGCCAGCAGCCAAGGGACAGGGGACACCGGGGAGCTGTTTTTT. This gives the protein CASSQGTGDTGELFF.

The chain links TRBV20-1 to TRBJ1-1; D perhaps matches TRBD1 (5 bases). Trimming stripped 5 bases from V and 6 bases from J, with 10 bases between. Germline V gives CDR1 DFQATT, CDR2 SNEGSKA (reference sequence). This CDR3 has 11 amino acids. The CDR3 reads CSAPGDAEAFF. DNA of the CDR3: TGCAGTGCTCCTGGGGACGCTGAAGCTTTCTTT.

At least ten counts were recorded for this clonotype. The V gene is TRBV13, the J gene TRBJ2-3; either TRBD1 or TRBD2 may fit D (6 bases each). The germline V gene has CDR1 PRHDT and CDR2 FYEKMQ (reference sequence). V was trimmed by 5 bases and J by 1 base, leaving 16 bases between them. This CDR3 is built from 16 residues. The CDR3 here is CASSPRGNRGTDTQYF. DNA of the CDR3: TGTGCCAGCAGCCCCCGCGGGAACAGGGGCACAGATACGCAGTATTTT.

The genes are TRBV4-1 and TRBJ1-4; TRBD1 is a possible D gene (5 bases). The CDR3 has 16 amino acids. Germline V CDR1 and CDR2: MGHRA, YSYEKL. Trimming took off 1 base at V and 7 bases at J, with 16 bases between the two ends. As DNA, the CDR3 is TGCGCCAGCAGCCAAGCAGGGCCCCAAGTGGCTGAAAAACTGTTTTTT. Its protein product is CASSQAGPQVAEKLFF.

The chain uses TRBV2 and TRBJ2-5, with 7 nucleotides matching TRBD2. The CDR3 has 17 amino acids. Trimming at V came to 8 bases and at J to 5 bases, leaving 20 bases not matched to a gene. CDR1 and CDR2 from the germline V gene are SNHLY and FYNNEI. DNA for the CDR3: TGTGCCAGCGTGCAAGGAGCGGGGACTCGAGATGGCGAGACCCAGTACTTC. It translates to CASVQGAGTRDGETQYF.

This clonotype appeared a single time. Since a much larger clone is just one base distant, this may be a read error. The CDR3 DNA is TGTGCCAGCAGTGTCCTAGCGGGGGCAAGTATAGATACGCAGGATTTT. Translation: CASSVLAGASIDTQDF. The chain uses TRBV6-1 and TRBJ2-3, with TRBD2 matching 10 bases. The CDR3 runs to 16 residues. CDR1 and CDR2 from the germline V gene are MNHNS and SASEGT.

This clonotype showed up many times. J is TRBJ2-7 and V is TRBV10-1, with a possible D match to TRBD2 (5 bases). Germline values: CDR1 WNHNN, CDR2 SYGVQD (reference sequence). Trimming pared 8 bases from V and 3 bases from J, leaving 14 bases between. The CDR3 is 13 amino acids. CDR3 in DNA: TGCGCCAGCCTGTGCACGGACTTCTACGAGCAGTACTTC. The encoded protein is CASLCTDFYEQYF.

The chain employs TRBV7-2 and TRBJ1-4; no definite D call. CDR1 is SGHTA and CDR2 is FQGNSA in the germline V gene. The V and J ends lost 2 bases and 3 bases respectively, with 4 bases between them. The CDR3 consists of 13 residues. This CDR3 is CASSLNPNEKLFF. DNA of the CDR3: TGTGCCAGCAGCTTAAATCCTAATGAAAAACTGTTTTTT. Using reference TRBV7-2 and TRBJ1-4 for the parts outside the CDR3, the full variable domain is GAGVSQSPSNKVTEKGKDVELRCDPISGHTALYWYRQSLGQGLEFLIYFQGNSAPDKSGLPSDRFSAERTGGSVSTLTIQRTQQEDSAVYLCASSLNPNEKLFFGSGTQLSVL.

This clonotype was recorded a few times. The CDR3 region has the DNA TGTGCCAGCAGTTTAGGCCTAAACTTTTCACCCCTCCACTTT. This codes for CASSLGLNFSPLHF. The genes are TRBV12-3 or TRBV12-4 and TRBJ1-6; D not resolved. This CDR3 comprises 14 residues. The V end was cut by 1 base, the J end by 9 bases, with 10 bases between.

About this clonotype itself: This may come from a read error, since a much larger clone is one base off. CDR3 sequence: CASNPLTANNYGYTF. CDR3 nucleotide sequence: TGTGCCAGCAATCCCCTAACGGCTAATAACTATGGCTACACCTTC. This chain uses TRBV28 with TRBJ1-2; D is unclear. This CDR3 is built from 15 residues. Trimming left V 7 bases short and J 1 base short, with 16 bases between. The germline V gene encodes CDR1 MDHEN and CDR2 SYDVKM.

The table lists this clonotype with many counts. V gene TRBV14 combines with J gene TRBJ2-5; TRBD2 agrees at 7 bases. TRBJ2-7 matches the DNA end more closely, so the J call is doubtful. The germline V gene encodes CDR1 SGHDN and CDR2 FVKESK. This CDR3 has 13 residues. This CDR3 is CASSQLPGGEQYF. In DNA form, the CDR3 reads TGTGCCAGCAGCCAACTCCCGGGGGGCGAGCAGTACTTC.

A word on this clonotype: With a much larger clone just one base away, this may be a read error. The chain combines TRBV7-2 with TRBJ1-4; 7 nucleotides line up with TRBD1. The V segment lost 2 bases and the J segment 7 bases; nucleotides outside the gene matches: 7. The CDR3 runs 15 residues. In germline, CDR1 is SGHTA, CDR2 FQGNSA. The CDR3 loop is CASSLTGTAAEKLFF. CDR3 DNA: TGTGCCAGCAGCTTAACGGGGACAGCGGCTGAAAAACTGTTTTTT.

This clonotype was observed at least ten times. The V call is TRBV10-2, the J call TRBJ1-1; TRBD1 might be the D (6 bases). The CDR3 sequence is 15 residues long. Germline values: CDR1 WSHSY, CDR2 SAAADI. The V and J ends lost 5 bases and 3 bases respectively, with 16 bases between them. The CDR3 nucleotides are TGCGCCAGCAGTCTTGGGACATGGAGGGACACTGAAGCTTTCTTT. It is translated as CASSLGTWRDTEAFF.

This clonotype was detected only a few times. Germline and junction disagree at one end, which may indicate a read error. This chain joins TRBV7-2 and TRBJ2-3; 7 nucleotides align to TRBD2. The CDR3 loop spans 16 amino acids. Germline loops: CDR1 SGHTA, CDR2 FQGNSA. The CDR3 bases are TGTGCCAGCAGCTTGCTACCGGGGGGTAGCACAGATGCGCAGTATTTT. Its protein product is CASSLLPGGSTDAQYF.

This clonotype was seen ten or more times. V and J are TRBV7-2 and TRBJ1-2; 8 positions match TRBD1. V was clipped by 5 bases and J by 3 bases; unmatched bases: 5. Germline CDR1 reads SGHTA; CDR2 reads FQGNSA. The CDR3 has 14 residues. For the CDR3, the DNA is TGTGCCAGCAGCCTGGACAGGGTGTACTATGGCTACACCTTC. Protein product: CASSLDRVYYGYTF.

J is TRBJ1-5 and V is TRBV6-1; no clear D gene. With 6 bases removed from V and 9 bases from J, the gap between germline ends came to 6 bases. Germline V gene data show CDR1 as MNHNS and CDR2 as SASEGT. The CDR3 sequence is 10 residues long. The CDR3, as DNA: TGTGCCAGCAGGGGTGGGCCCCAGCATTTT. Encoded protein: CASRGGPQHF.

This chain uses TRBV20-1 with TRBJ2-3; possibly TRBD2 for D (6 bases). Germline CDR1 is DFQATT and CDR2 is SNEGSKA (reference sequence). V was pared by 3 bases and J by 4 bases, with 14 bases between. CDR3 size: 14 residues. In nucleotides, the CDR3 is TGCAGTGCTAGTGTCGGGGGAACCCCAGATACGCAGTATTTT. Protein sequence: CSASVGGTPDTQYF.

The rearrangement uses TRBV6-5 and TRBJ2-5, with TRBD2 matching over 8 bases. Germline trimming cut 7 bases from V and 1 base from J; bases unmatched to any gene: 11. Germline V gene lookup returns CDR1 MNHEY and CDR2 SVGAGI. The CDR3 contains 16 residues. The CDR3 DNA sequence: TGTGCCAGCACCGCCGGGGGGGTGAGTCCCCAAGAGACCCAGTACTTC. This translates into CASTAGGVSPQETQYF.

This clonotype has a count of ten or more. The V call is TRBV11-2, the J call TRBJ2-1, with D perhaps matching TRBD1 (5 bases). The germline V gene encodes CDR1 SGHAT and CDR2 FQNNGV. The CDR3 is 14 residues long. V was pared by 3 bases and J by 5 bases, with 11 bases between. CDR3 sequence reads: CASSFPGKNNEQFF. The CDR3 DNA reads TGTGCCAGCAGCTTCCCAGGGAAAAACAATGAGCAGTTCTTC.

This clonotype occurred a few times. This chain's CDR3 is CASSKQAVYGYTF. DNA of the CDR3: TGTGCCAGCAGTAAACAGGCCGTCTATGGCTACACCTTC. The chain uses TRBV6-5 and TRBJ1-2; D perhaps matches TRBD1 (5 bases). The CDR3 is 13 amino acids. V shed 5 bases and J shed 4 bases, with 11 bases lying between them. The germline V gene has CDR1 MNHEY and CDR2 SVGAGI.

This clonotype occurred a few times. This sequence joins TRBV10-2 and TRBJ2-7; a weak D match, TRBD1 (6 bases). V was clipped by 4 bases and J by 0 bases, with 19 bases between them. Germline CDR1 and CDR2: WSHSY and SAAADI. This CDR3 is built from 17 residues. CDR3 residues: CASSGFDRSYGSYEQYF. In DNA, the CDR3 is TGCGCCAGCAGTGGTTTTGACAGGTCCTACGGCTCCTACGAGCAGTACTTC.

The table lists this clonotype with many counts. V and J are TRBV11-2 and TRBJ2-4; a possible D gene is TRBD1 (5 bases). V shed 7 bases and J shed 0 bases, with 13 bases lying between them. The CDR3 covers 15 residues. Germline V CDR1 and CDR2: SGHAT, FQNNGV. The CDR3 is CASMTEVLAKNIQYF. CDR3 nucleotide sequence: TGTGCCAGCATGACAGAAGTTCTAGCCAAAAACATTCAGTACTTC.

The count of this clonotype is one. As DNA, the CDR3 is TGCGCCAGCAGCCAACGGGCTAGCGGGATCGGGAACACCGGGGAGCTGTTTTTT. Protein product: CASSQRASGIGNTGELFF. J is TRBJ2-2 and V is TRBV4-3; 9 nucleotides line up with TRBD2. The germline V gene has CDR1 LGHNA and CDR2 YSLEER. The CDR3 covers 18 residues. With 2 bases clipped from V and 1 base from J, the junction kept 8 bases outside the gene matches.

This clonotype has at least ten counts. The chain has TRBV5-1 and TRBJ2-7; possibly TRBD1 for D (6 bases). Per the germline V gene, CDR1 is SGHRS and CDR2 is YFSETQ. V was trimmed by 2 bases and J by 2 bases, leaving 11 bases between them. This CDR3 contains 14 residues. CDR3 loop: CASSLQGEAYEQYF. In nucleotides, the CDR3 is TGCGCCAGCAGCTTACAGGGCGAAGCCTACGAGCAGTACTTC.